What follows describes a single TCR beta chain. Its matching antigen is unknown. CD4+ cell separation produced CD45RA+ naive and CD45RA-negative memory subsets. TCRdb keeps only in-frame clones here, not all; method: immunoSEQ multiplex PCR. In the table there are about 2.4 million clones, around 94% of which are singletons. The CDR3 spans 15 residues. Germline V lookup: CDR1 SGHTA, CDR2 FQGNSA. The trim removed 4 bases at V and 2 bases at J, leaving 5 bases unmatched. The source of the sample is a study of shared clonotypes between healthy human individuals. Background on the study: Three plates were used per donor for CD4 naive, three for CD4 memory, two for CD8 naive and one for CD8 memory.

General observations from the study: Clonotype sharing across donors was expected to vary with sequencing depth. Sequencing of the sorted subsets was shown by rarefaction to be incomplete despite large depth.

Sequenced sample: naive CD4+ T cells sorted from blood. Documented subset: CD45RA+ positively selected. The source is a man younger than 35 in good health. The chain uses TRBV7-2 and TRBJ2-7, with 10 bases aligning to TRBD2. The CDR3 nucleotides read TGTGCCAGCAGCTCCTCGGGACTAGCGCCCTACGAGCAGTACTTC. The encoded protein is CASSSSGLAPYEQYF.